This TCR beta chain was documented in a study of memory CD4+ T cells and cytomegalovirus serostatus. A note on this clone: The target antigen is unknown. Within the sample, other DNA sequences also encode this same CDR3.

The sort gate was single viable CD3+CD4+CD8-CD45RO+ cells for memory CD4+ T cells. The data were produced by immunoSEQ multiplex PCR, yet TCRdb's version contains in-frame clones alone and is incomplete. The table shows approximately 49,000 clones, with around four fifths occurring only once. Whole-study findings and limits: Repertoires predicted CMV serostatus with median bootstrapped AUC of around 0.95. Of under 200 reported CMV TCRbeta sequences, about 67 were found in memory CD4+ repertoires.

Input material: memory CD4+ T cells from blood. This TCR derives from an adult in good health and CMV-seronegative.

In nucleotides, the CDR3 is TGTGCCAGTAGTATGGGGGGCGACACCGGGGAGCTGTTTTTT. This gives the protein CASSMGGDTGELFF. V is TRBV19 and J is TRBJ2-2; the D gene could be TRBD1 or TRBD2 (6 bases each). Trimming removed 3 bases from V and 3 bases from J, with 8 bases in between. The germline gives CDR1 LNHDA, CDR2 SQIVND (reference sequence). The CDR3 covers 14 residues.